This T cell receptor (beta chain) was identified during a study of cytomegalovirus exposure and HLA in healthy donors. Germline V lookup: CDR1 SGHAT, CDR2 FQNNGV. The CDR3 extends over 16 amino acids. Trimming cost V 5 bases and J 5 bases, with 21 bases left between them. Regarding the study as a whole: TCR beta chains numbering 164 were designated cytomegalovirus-associated.

For this clone: What it binds is not known.

The PCR used 60 Vbeta and 13 Jbeta primers. Method: immunoSEQ multiplex PCR; TCRdb's copy keeps in-frame clones and lacks some. Counted here are roughly 290,000 clones, roughly 90% occurring once; the ten biggest clones make up about 2%. This TCR came from a woman between 18 and 29 years old in good health and CMV-seronegative. The V call is TRBV11-2, the J call TRBJ1-1; tentatively, D is TRBD1 (6 bases). Sequencing used PBMCs. The CDR3 loop is CASSPRVPGEGTEAFF. CDR3 nucleotide sequence: TGTGCCAGCAGCCCCAGGGTCCCAGGGGAGGGGACTGAAGCTTTCTTT. Full variable domain (outside the CDR3, taken from reference TRBV11-2 and TRBJ1-1): EAGVAQSPRYKIIEKRQSVAFWCNPISGHATLYWYQQILGQGPKLLIQFQNNGVVDDSQLPKDRFSAERLKGVDSTLKIQPAKLEDSAVYLCASSPRVPGEGTEAFFGQGTRLTVV.